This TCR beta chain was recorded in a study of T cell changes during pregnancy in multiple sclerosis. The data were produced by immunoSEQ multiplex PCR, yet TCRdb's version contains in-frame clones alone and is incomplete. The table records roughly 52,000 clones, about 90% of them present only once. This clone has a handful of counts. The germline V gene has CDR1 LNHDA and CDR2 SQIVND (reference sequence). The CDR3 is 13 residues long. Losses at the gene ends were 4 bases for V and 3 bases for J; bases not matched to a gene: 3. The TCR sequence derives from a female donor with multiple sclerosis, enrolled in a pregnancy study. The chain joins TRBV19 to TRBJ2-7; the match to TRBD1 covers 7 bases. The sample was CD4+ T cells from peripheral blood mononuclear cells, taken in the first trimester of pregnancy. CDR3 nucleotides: TGTGCCAGTAGTAGGGGACAGATCTACGAGCAGTACTTC. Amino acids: CASSRGQIYEQYF.